The entry that follows covers one T cell receptor beta chain sequence. Trimming cost V 3 bases and J 2 bases; bases outside gene matches: 5. The CDR3 is made up of 14 amino acids. CDR1 and CDR2 (germline): SQVTM, ANQGSEA. This sample was included in a study of blood T cell repertoires in COVID-19. Original data processing: From reference gene primer amplification, estimates of nucleated cell counts were derived. Libraries were prepared by immunoSEQ multiplex PCR; TCRdb keeps only in-frame clonotypes and omits some of them. For V, J and clone size, that table is used; D and trimming come from the DNA. The sample shows over 100,000 clones, approximately 70% of them seen only once.

The origin of this receptor is a woman in her 70s with acute or convalescent COVID-19. Material: peripheral blood. The chain uses TRBV29-1 and TRBJ2-3; 7 bases match TRBD2. The CDR3 reads CSVDPSGATDTQYF. DNA for the CDR3: TGCAGCGTTGACCCTAGCGGAGCCACAGATACGCAGTATTTT.